The 17 T cell receptor beta chains reported below all come from one sample, sequenced in a study of blood T cell repertoires in COVID-19. TCRdb's table, derived via immunoSEQ multiplex PCR, lists solely in-frame clones and lacks some. Of about 320,000 clones in the sample, 70% to 90% were seen once. Sequencing was done on a sample of peripheral blood. These receptors were obtained from a man aged 18 to 30 who had recovered from COVID-19.

This clone was seen a single time. The gene calls are TRBV6-5 and TRBJ2-7, with D maybe TRBD2 (5 bases). This CDR3 has 12 amino acids. Germline V gene lookup returns CDR1 MNHEY and CDR2 SVGAGI. The germline V and J ends were trimmed by 6 bases and 3 bases, with 9 bases remaining between them. The CDR3 nucleotides are TGTGCCAGCAGCTCGGACTTCTACGAGCAGTACTTC. Residues: CASSSDFYEQYF.

The J gene is TRBJ2-7, the V gene TRBV4-2; D gene unclear. Germline CDR1 reads LGHNA; CDR2 reads YNFKEQ. The CDR3 consists of 17 residues. The V end was cut by 0 bases, the J end by 2 bases, with 17 bases between. CDR3 bases: TGTGCCAGCAGCCAAGAGATCCAAAACAGCCTACCCTACGAGCAGTACTTC. Translated, it gives CASSQEIQNSLPYEQYF.

V and J are TRBV29-1 and TRBJ1-5; tentatively, D is TRBD1 (5 bases). Germline loops: CDR1 SQVTM, CDR2 ANQGSEA. V was clipped by 0 bases and J by 3 bases, with 12 bases between them. CDR3 length: 15 amino acids. Here the CDR3 DNA reads TGCAGCGTTGAAGACCGGCCAGGGCCCAATCAGCCCCAGCATTTT. As protein: CSVEDRPGPNQPQHF.

V and J are TRBV12-5 and TRBJ1-2; tentative D call: TRBD1 (5 bases). From germline, CDR1 is LGHNT and CDR2 FRNRAP. Trimming took 0 bases from V and 2 from J, leaving 10 bases between them. The CDR3 has 15 amino acids. In DNA, the CDR3 is TGTGCTAGTGGTTTGGTACCCGGGGGGAACTATGGCTACACCTTC. Residues: CASGLVPGGNYGYTF. Using reference TRBV12-5 and TRBJ1-2 for the parts outside the CDR3, the full variable domain is DARVTQTPRHKVTEMGQEVTMRCQPILGHNTVFWYRQTMMQGLELLAYFRNRAPLDDSGMPKDRFSAEMPDATLATLKIQPSEPRDSAVYFCASGLVPGGNYGYTFGSGTRLTVV.

The rearrangement uses TRBV14 and TRBJ1-2, with D possibly TRBD1 on 5 matching bases. CDR3 size: 15 residues. Germline lookup yields CDR1 SGHDN and CDR2 FVKESK. V gave up 5 bases and J gave up 4 bases, with 17 bases separating them. The CDR3 DNA reads as TGTGCCAGCAGCAGAGCAGGGTCAGGGATCTATGGCTACACCTTC. Translating it yields CASSRAGSGIYGYTF.

The chain has TRBV27 and TRBJ1-1; 10 bases line up with TRBD1. CDR1 is MNHEY and CDR2 is SMNVEV in the germline V gene (reference sequence). The CDR3 extends over 15 amino acids. Unmatched junction bases numbered 6, after V lost 4 bases and J lost 4 bases. The CDR3 loop reads CASSSPGTGVTEAFF. CDR3 sequence (DNA): TGTGCCAGCAGTTCGCCGGGGACAGGGGTCACTGAAGCTTTCTTT.

The J gene is TRBJ2-1, the V gene TRBV4-1; D gene ambiguous. There are 14 residues in the CDR3. Germline V gene sequence: CDR1 MGHRA, CDR2 YSYEKL. V lost 4 bases and J lost 7, with 14 bases in between. In DNA form, the CDR3 reads TGCGCCAGCAGCCTTTCGGTCGCGGAAAATGAGCAGTTCTTC. It specifies CASSLSVAENEQFF.

The rearrangement uses TRBV10-2 and TRBJ2-5; the match to TRBD2 covers 8 bases. The CDR3 length is 16 residues. V trimming: 7 bases; J trimming: 1 base; junction bases outside the gene matches: 11. From germline, CDR1 is WSHSY and CDR2 SAAADI. The CDR3 nucleotides read TGCGCCAGCAAGGTGGGCGGGAGGCGGACCCAAGAGACCCAGTACTTC. Encoded protein: CASKVGGRRTQETQYF.

The J gene is TRBJ2-6, the V gene TRBV13, with 7 bases matching TRBD1. The CDR3 is 14 amino acids. V was clipped by 10 bases and J by 4 bases; unmatched bases: 7. Germline CDR1 and CDR2: PRHDT and FYEKMQ (reference sequence). The CDR3 DNA sequence: TGTGCCACCACACAGGGGATCGGGGCCAACGTCCTGACTTTC. It codes for CATTQGIGANVLTF.

CDR3 sequence: CASSYSGWQGAFF. CDR3 sequence (DNA): TGTGCCAGCAGTTACTCCGGGTGGCAGGGGGCTTTCTTT. The V gene is TRBV6-5, the J gene TRBJ1-1; TRBD1 is a possible D gene (6 bases). The CDR3 length is 13 residues. CDR1 and CDR2 from the germline V gene are MNHEY and SVGAGI. V lost 0 bases to trimming and J lost 11 bases, with 13 bases between them.

The chain carries TRBV9 and TRBJ2-4; TRBD2 aligns across 9 bases. Losses at the gene ends were 3 bases for V and 0 bases for J; bases not matched to a gene: 4. Germline V gene sequence: CDR1 SGDLS, CDR2 YYNGEE. This CDR3 spans 16 amino acids. CDR3 residues: CASSAAGGLAKNIQYF. Here the CDR3 DNA reads TGTGCCAGCAGCGCCGCGGGGGGGCTAGCCAAAAACATTCAGTACTTC.

The chain has TRBV28 and TRBJ1-5; 7 bases agree with TRBD1. The germline gives CDR1 MDHEN, CDR2 SYDVKM. Trimming cost V 5 bases and J 7 bases; bases outside gene matches: 11. The CDR3 runs to 15 residues. The CDR3 DNA is TGTGCCAGCAGTCTGCCGCAGGGGGGCCGGCAGCCCCAGCATTTT. Its translation: CASSLPQGGRQPQHF.

V is TRBV6-6 and J is TRBJ2-7; the match to TRBD2 covers 10 bases. The CDR3 length is 15 residues. Germline V gives CDR1 MNHNY, CDR2 SVGAGI (reference sequence). J gave up 0 bases and V 8 bases, and 7 bases lay outside the gene matches. Here the CDR3 DNA reads TGTGCCAGCGCATTTAGCGGGAGGTCCTCCTACGAGCAGTACTTC. Residues: CASAFSGRSSYEQYF.

The V and J genes are TRBV3-1 (or the pseudogene TRBV3-2) and TRBJ1-5, with TRBD1 matching 7 bases. V shed 7 bases and J 2 bases; nucleotides not matched to a gene: 20. Germline V gene sequence: CDR1 LGHDT, CDR2 YNNKEL (reference sequence). The CDR3 is made up of 19 amino acids. CDR3 coding DNA: TGTGCCAGCACACGACAGGGAGAAATTGTTGGTTTGGGCAATCAGCCCCAGCATTTT. Its translation: CASTRQGEIVGLGNQPQHF.

In this sample, this clone turned up a few times. The chain has TRBV19 and TRBJ1-1, with D hard to call. This CDR3 comprises 15 residues. Trimming cost V 4 bases and J 6 bases, with 18 bases left between them. Looked up from germline, CDR1 is LNHDA and CDR2 is SQIVND (reference sequence). In DNA, the CDR3 is TGTGCCAGTAGTACCCTCGGTGAGGGTAGGGCTGAAGCTTTCTTT. Its protein is CASSTLGEGRAEAFF.

The chain employs TRBV5-6 and TRBJ1-1, with D perhaps matching TRBD1 (5 bases). The germline gives CDR1 SGHDT, CDR2 YYEEEE. V lost 2 bases to trimming and J lost 6 bases, with 11 bases between them. This CDR3 spans 13 amino acids. The CDR3, as DNA: TGTGCCAGCAGCTTCCGGACATACCCTGAAGCTTTCTTT. This encodes CASSFRTYPEAFF.

V gene TRBV19 combines with J gene TRBJ1-3, with a weak D call TRBD1 (6 bases). CDR1 is LNHDA and CDR2 is SQIVND in the germline V gene (reference sequence). This CDR3 has 15 amino acids. V lost 6 bases and J lost 0, with 12 bases in between. CDR3 loop: CASSRQDFSGNTIYF. The CDR3 DNA follows: TGTGCCAGTAGCCGACAGGACTTCTCTGGAAACACCATATATTTT.